This T cell receptor (beta chain) comes out of a study of a mutant IDH1 vaccine in newly diagnosed glioma. On the study more broadly: Averaging around 42 years of age, treated patients were about 60% male and approximately 40% female.

This CDR3 comprises 11 residues. Trimming cost V 3 bases and J 8 bases, with 4 bases left between them. Germline CDR1 and CDR2: SNHLY and FYNNEI. Indicated time point: baseline, week 1 (first vaccination visit). Treatment here: pre-vaccination baseline after standard-of-care therapy. Measured with immunoSEQ multiplex PCR; TCRdb has only the in-frame clones, and not every one. This sample has 75,000 to 100,000 clones, with around 79% found just once. Sequenced here: PBMCs, sampled from a glioma patient treated with radiotherapy, temozolomide or both. This sequence originates from a man aged 40-49 years with glioma. Some clones in this sample may be carry-over from other donors' samples. V gene TRBV2 combines with J gene TRBJ1-4; D call uncertain. The CDR3: CASSEREKLFF. DNA for the CDR3: TGTGCCAGCAGTGAGCGCGAAAAACTGTTTTTT.